The 16 T cell receptor beta chains in this list originate from one sample, sequenced in a study of T cells in Graves' hyperthyroidism and ophthalmopathy. TCR beta CDR3 region amplification was performed from RNA transcripts. When the TCR CDR3 underwent first-round RT-PCR, the HTBI primer set was used. TCRdb used MiXCR to reprocess the multiplex PCR reads, holding one entry per CDR3 protein. The sample lists hundreds of thousands of distinct CDR3 sequences; roughly 14% were seen once. Sequencing was carried out using blood. Every receptor here comes from a middle-aged woman with Graves' ophthalmopathy.

The table lists this clonotype with many counts. V is TRBV24-1 and J is TRBJ1-1; unclear D gene. The CDR3 contains 12 residues. CDR1 is KGHDR and CDR2 is SFDVKD in the germline V gene. V lost 0 bases, J lost 13 bases, and 11 bases lay in between. In DNA, the CDR3 is TGTGCCACCAGTGATTTGCAGAATGAGGTTTTCTTT. Encoded protein: CATSDLQNEVFF.

This clonotype has only a few counts. This chain links TRBV5-1 with TRBJ2-1; 13 nucleotides align to TRBD2. CDR1 SGHRS and CDR2 YFSETQ come from the germline V gene. The V gene end was trimmed by 4 bases and the J gene end by 3 bases; junction bases not matched to a gene: 7. This CDR3 has 17 residues. The CDR3 here is CASSTGTSGVLYNEQFF. The DNA for the CDR3 is TGCGCCAGCAGCACTGGGACTAGCGGGGTCCTCTACAATGAGCAGTTCTTC.

This clonotype appeared many times. The CDR3 DNA reads as TGTGCCAGCAGCATACTAGCGGGAGGGGAAGAGACCCAGTACTTC. Its protein product is CASSILAGGEETQYF. The V gene is TRBV5-5, the J gene TRBJ2-5; 13 positions agree with TRBD2. This CDR3 is 15 amino acids long. Germline V lookup: CDR1 SGHKS, CDR2 YYEKEE (reference sequence). The V gene end was trimmed by 4 bases and the J gene end by 3 bases; junction bases not matched to a gene: 3.

Note on this clonotype: No conserved phenylalanine or tryptophan ends this CDR3, so it is likely a read error. The chain joins TRBV27 to TRBJ1-5; D remains ambiguous. This CDR3 has 14 residues. Trimming stripped 5 bases from V and 0 bases from J, with 8 bases between. Germline-derived CDR1 and CDR2 are MNHEY and SMNVEV (reference sequence). CDR3 bases: TGTGCCAGCAGTATAGGTATTAGCAATCAGCCCCAGCATCTT. It codes for CASSIGISNQPQHL.

This clonotype has a count of ten or more. V gene TRBV20-1 combines with J gene TRBJ2-7; D perhaps matches TRBD2 (6 bases). The V gene lost 1 base and the J gene lost 6 bases, with 10 bases spanning the gap. This CDR3 has 12 residues. Germline CDR1 DFQATT, CDR2 SNEGSKA (reference sequence). DNA of the CDR3: TGCAGTGCTAGAGGCGGGGCTCCCGAGCAGTACTTC. Its translation is CSARGGAPEQYF.

About this clonotype: This may come from a read error, since a much larger clone is one base off. V and J are TRBV30 and TRBJ2-7; 10 nucleotides agree with TRBD2. Germline loops: CDR1 GTSNPN, CDR2 SVGIG (reference sequence). The CDR3 is made up of 14 amino acids. In DNA, the CDR3 is TGTACCTGGGCCGCCGGGACTAGCGCTTCCAAGCAGTACTTC. Its translation is CTWAAGTSASKQYF.

This clonotype was seen at least ten times. The J gene is TRBJ1-1, the V gene TRBV6-5, with TRBD1 as a possible D gene (5 bases). Germline values: CDR1 MNHEY, CDR2 SVGAGI. The CDR3 loop spans 14 amino acids. The germline V and J ends were trimmed by 2 bases and 5 bases, with 12 bases remaining between them. The CDR3 region is CASSYLRGGTEAFF. The DNA for the CDR3 is TGTGCCAGCAGTTACCTCCGGGGGGGGACTGAAGCTTTCTTT.

This clonotype was picked up many times. This chain links TRBV30 with TRBJ2-7, with 9 bases matching TRBD2. This CDR3 comprises 14 residues. Germline trimming cut 0 bases from V and 3 bases from J; bases unmatched to any gene: 3. The germline V gene encodes CDR1 GTSNPN and CDR2 SVGIG (reference sequence). This CDR3 is CAWSVASGNYEQYF. As DNA, the CDR3 is TGTGCCTGGAGTGTGGCTAGCGGGAACTACGAGCAGTACTTC.

This clonotype was detected many times. This rearrangement joins TRBV9 to TRBJ1-1; D unresolved. V lost 0 bases and J lost 1, with 7 bases in between. This CDR3 is built from 14 residues. Germline lookup yields CDR1 SGDLS and CDR2 YYNGEE. CDR3 residues: CASSVVSGNTEAFF. The CDR3 DNA reads as TGTGCCAGCAGCGTAGTTTCAGGGAACACTGAAGCTTTCTTT.

This clonotype has ten or more counts. This rearrangement joins TRBV12-3 or TRBV12-4 to TRBJ2-7, with 8 bases lining up with TRBD1. The CDR3 loop spans 14 amino acids. Unmatched junction bases numbered 5, after V lost 5 bases and J lost 2 bases. The DNA for the CDR3 is TGTGCCAGCAGTACCCAGGGGGCCACCTACGAGCAGTACTTC. Amino acids: CASSTQGATYEQYF.

The chain combines TRBV19 with TRBJ2-5; D is ambiguous. Trimming left V 5 bases short and J 1 base short, with 11 bases between. The CDR3 has 14 residues. From germline, CDR1 is LNHDA and CDR2 SQIVND (reference sequence). The CDR3 coding sequence is TGTGCCAGTAGTTTAAGACCGTTCCAAGAGACCCAGTACTTC. This encodes CASSLRPFQETQYF.

This clonotype was seen repeatedly, ten times or more. The chain employs TRBV27 and TRBJ1-5; TRBD1 aligns across 9 bases. After removal of 10 bases from V and 5 bases from J, the junction contained 9 bases not matched to a gene. This CDR3 is 14 amino acids long. The germline V gene has CDR1 MNHEY and CDR2 SMNVEV (reference sequence). Here the CDR3 DNA reads TGTGCCATCGCACAGGGGGCTGTCGATCAGCCCCAGCATTTT. Translated, it gives CAIAQGAVDQPQHF.

There are many counts of this clonotype. V usage is TRBV5-1 and J usage is TRBJ2-4; D is possibly TRBD2 (6 bases). Germline V gene sequence: CDR1 SGHRS, CDR2 YFSETQ. The V end lost 0 bases, the J end lost 2 bases, and 9 bases lay between the germline ends. This CDR3 has 15 amino acids. The CDR3 here is CASSLAGRTKNIQYF. For the CDR3, the DNA is TGCGCCAGCAGCTTGGCAGGGAGGACCAAAAACATTCAGTACTTC.

This clonotype has a handful of counts. V and J are TRBV15 and TRBJ2-1; D ambiguous. The CDR3 spans 15 residues. V was pared by 3 bases and J by 6 bases, with 15 bases between. The V gene's germline CDR1 is LNHNV and CDR2 YYDKDF (reference sequence). In nucleotides, the CDR3 is TGTGCCACCAGCAGCCCCGGGCGACACCTCAATGAGCAGTTCTTC. As protein: CATSSPGRHLNEQFF. The complete variable domain, with remaining parts taken from reference TRBV15 and TRBJ2-1, reads DAMVIQNPRYQVTQFGKPVTLSCSQTLNHNVMYWYQQKSSQAPKLLFHYYDKDFNNEADTPDNFQSRRPNTSFCFLDIRSPGLGDTAMYLCATSSPGRHLNEQFFGPGTRLTVL.

The chain has TRBV12-3 or TRBV12-4 and TRBJ2-5; 10 bases agree with TRBD2. The V and J ends lost 2 bases and 7 bases, in that order; junction bases with no gene match: 7. The CDR3 consists of 15 residues. The CDR3 bases are TGTGCCAGCAGTTTATGGGGACTAGCGCCGGGGACCCAGTACTTC. Its translation is CASSLWGLAPGTQYF.

This clonotype was seen only a few times. The chain uses TRBV20-1 and TRBJ2-2; 7 nucleotides align to TRBD1. In germline, CDR1 is DFQATT, CDR2 SNEGSKA (reference sequence). This CDR3 has 14 residues. With V trimmed by 3 bases and J by 4 bases, 5 bases remained unmatched. The CDR3 nucleotides read TGCAGTGCTAGTGACAGGGTAGCCACCGGGGAGCTGTTTTTT. Its translation is CSASDRVATGELFF.